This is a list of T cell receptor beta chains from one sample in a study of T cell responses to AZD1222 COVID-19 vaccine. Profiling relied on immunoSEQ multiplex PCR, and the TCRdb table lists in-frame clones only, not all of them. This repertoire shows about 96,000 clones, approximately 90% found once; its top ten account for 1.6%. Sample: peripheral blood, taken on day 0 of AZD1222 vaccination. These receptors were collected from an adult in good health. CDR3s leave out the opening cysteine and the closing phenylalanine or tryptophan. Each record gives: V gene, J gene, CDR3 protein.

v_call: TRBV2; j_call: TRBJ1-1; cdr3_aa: ASKQEPNTEAF
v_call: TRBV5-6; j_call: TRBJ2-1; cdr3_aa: ASRQENNNEQF
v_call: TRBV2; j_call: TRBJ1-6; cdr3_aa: ASGWGQGNSPLH
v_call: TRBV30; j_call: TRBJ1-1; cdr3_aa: AWSVDRGTEAF
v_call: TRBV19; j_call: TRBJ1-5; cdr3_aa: ASSSGQGGQPQH
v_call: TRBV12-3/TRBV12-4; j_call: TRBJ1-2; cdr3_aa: ASRRGSLSGYT
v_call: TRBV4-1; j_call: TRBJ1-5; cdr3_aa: ASSQELPNQPQH
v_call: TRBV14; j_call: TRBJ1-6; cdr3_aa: ASSQALSSSYNSPLH
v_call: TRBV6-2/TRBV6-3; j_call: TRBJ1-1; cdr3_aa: ASSSTDTEAF
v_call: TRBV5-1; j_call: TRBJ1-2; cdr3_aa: ASSLGQSSYGYT
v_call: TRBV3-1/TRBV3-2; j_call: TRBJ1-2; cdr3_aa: ASSPRTGEGYGYT
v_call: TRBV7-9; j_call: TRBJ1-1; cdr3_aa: ASSLIRGMNTEAF
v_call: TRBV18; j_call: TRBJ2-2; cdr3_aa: ASSPRAGMNTGELF
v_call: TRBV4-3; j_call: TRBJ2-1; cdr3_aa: ASSRDQTRNEQF
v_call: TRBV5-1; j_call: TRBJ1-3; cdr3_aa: ASSLEPAFASGNTIY
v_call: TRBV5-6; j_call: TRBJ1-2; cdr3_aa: ASSFVGQDYGYT
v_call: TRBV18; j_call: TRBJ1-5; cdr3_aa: ASSPVGTGNRYSNQPQH
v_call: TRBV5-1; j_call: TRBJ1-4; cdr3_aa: ASSLGSIHEKLF
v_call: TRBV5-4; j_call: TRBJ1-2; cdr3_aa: ASSSRDRGTYGYT
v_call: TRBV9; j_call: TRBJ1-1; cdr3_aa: ASSVNRAGEAF
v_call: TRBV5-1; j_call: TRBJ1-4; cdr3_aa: ASSSDGQYPNEKLF
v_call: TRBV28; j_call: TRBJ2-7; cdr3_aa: ASRGSGLYEQY
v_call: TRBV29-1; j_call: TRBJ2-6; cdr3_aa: SVEEATSGANVLT
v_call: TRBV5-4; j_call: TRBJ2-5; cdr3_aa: ASSLMRQETQY
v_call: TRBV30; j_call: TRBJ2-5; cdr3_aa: AWIPRSSGRVETQY
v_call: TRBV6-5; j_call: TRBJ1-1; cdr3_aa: ASSYLAGMNTEAF
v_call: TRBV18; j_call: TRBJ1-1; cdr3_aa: ASSPRGQGRTEAF
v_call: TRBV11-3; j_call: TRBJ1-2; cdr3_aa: ASSPSTDGYT